The 27 T cell receptor beta chains listed next were all sequenced from one sample in a study of blood T cell repertoires in COVID-19. The repertoire was sequenced with immunoSEQ multiplex PCR; TCRdb's copy has only in-frame clones and lacks some. Of 350,000 to 450,000 clones in the sample, around 91% were seen once. The source material was peripheral blood. Receptors were obtained from a woman aged 40 to 50 with COVID-19, enrolled during active disease.

This rearrangement joins TRBV14 to TRBJ1-5; D is unclear. Between the trimmed V and J ends, which lost 1 base and 0 bases, there was a span of 4 bases. CDR1 SGHDN and CDR2 FVKESK come from the germline V gene. This CDR3 is 14 amino acids long. The CDR3 region is CASSQANSNQPQHF. The CDR3 DNA sequence: TGTGCCAGCAGCCAAGCTAATAGCAATCAGCCCCAGCATTTT.

The rearrangement joins TRBV7-9 to TRBJ1-1, with D maybe TRBD1 (6 bases). The germline CDR1 and CDR2 sequences are SEHNR and FQNEAQ (reference sequence). Deletions cut 3 bases from V and 5 bases from J, with 13 bases between. This CDR3 is built from 14 residues. The CDR3 region has the DNA TGTGCCAGCAGCTTCAAAGGGGGTCCAACTGAAGCTTTCTTT. Its protein product is CASSFKGGPTEAFF.

This rearrangement joins TRBV7-2 to TRBJ1-4; D is unresolved. CDR3 size: 17 residues. Germline loops: CDR1 SGHTA, CDR2 FQGNSA. V lost 5 bases and J 0 bases, leaving 16 bases between the germline ends. The CDR3 DNA reads TGTGCCAGCAGCCTCAATACCGGAAGCGCAACTAATGAAAAACTGTTTTTT. It yields the protein CASSLNTGSATNEKLFF.

The genes are TRBV30 and TRBJ2-1; D unresolved. This CDR3 spans 13 amino acids. With 0 bases removed from V and 7 bases from J, the gap between germline ends came to 10 bases. Germline loops: CDR1 GTSNPN, CDR2 SVGIG (reference sequence). CDR3 coding DNA: TGTGCCTGGAGTGTAAACGGGTGGAATGAGCAGTTCTTC. Translating it yields CAWSVNGWNEQFF.

The DNA of the CDR3 is TGTGCCAGCAGTGCCCCCGACAGGGAGACCGGGGAGCTGTTTTTT. Translating it yields CASSAPDRETGELFF. This chain connects TRBV28 to TRBJ2-2; 7 bases line up with TRBD1. Trimming cost V 5 bases and J 5 bases; bases outside gene matches: 8. Germline values: CDR1 MDHEN, CDR2 SYDVKM. CDR3 length: 15 residues.

This chain joins TRBV19 and TRBJ1-5; TRBD1 matches at 8 bases. V lost 6 bases and J lost 5; bases outside the gene matches: 9. This CDR3 has 15 amino acids. Germline CDR1 and CDR2: LNHDA and SQIVND (reference sequence). DNA of the CDR3: TGTGCCAGTAGCGCAAGAGGACAGGGTTATCAGCCCCAGCATTTT. Amino acid sequence: CASSARGQGYQPQHF. The complete variable domain, with remaining parts taken from reference TRBV19 and TRBJ1-5, reads DGGITQSPKYLFRKEGQNVTLSCEQNLNHDAMYWYRQDPGQGLRLIYYSQIVNDFQKGDIAEGYSVSREKKESFPLTVTSAQKNPTAFYLCASSARGQGYQPQHFGDGTRLSIL.

CDR3 in amino acids: CASRPDREVSAGDGYTF. CDR3 nucleotide sequence: TGTGCCAGTAGACCGGACAGGGAAGTTTCGGCGGGAGACGGCTACACCTTC. The chain employs TRBV19 and TRBJ1-2, with 8 nucleotides matching TRBD1. The germline gives CDR1 LNHDA, CDR2 SQIVND (reference sequence). Losses at the gene ends were 6 bases for V and 8 bases for J; bases not matched to a gene: 20. The CDR3 loop spans 17 amino acids.

V and J are TRBV5-1 and TRBJ1-3; a weak D match, TRBD1 (5 bases). V shed 2 bases and J shed 2 bases, with 8 bases lying between them. This CDR3 comprises 14 residues. Germline CDR1 is SGHRS and CDR2 is YFSETQ. CDR3 DNA: TGCGCCAGCAGCTTTGGGGGGGCTGGAAACACCATATATTTT. Translating it yields CASSFGGAGNTIYF.

This rearrangement joins TRBV15 to TRBJ1-3; 8 bases align to TRBD1. Germline V gene lookup returns CDR1 LNHNV and CDR2 YYDKDF (reference sequence). V shed 2 bases and J 0 bases; nucleotides not matched to a gene: 6. CDR3 length: 17 amino acids. CDR3 region: CATSRTAGTGSGNTIYF. The CDR3, as DNA: TGTGCCACCAGCAGAACTGCCGGGACAGGCTCTGGAAACACCATATATTTT. Full variable domain (outside the CDR3, taken from reference TRBV15 and TRBJ1-3): DAMVIQNPRYQVTQFGKPVTLSCSQTLNHNVMYWYQQKSSQAPKLLFHYYDKDFNNEADTPDNFQSRRPNTSFCFLDIRSPGLGDTAMYLCATSRTAGTGSGNTIYFGEGSWLTVV.

This clone was picked up one time. J is TRBJ2-2 and V is TRBV6-2 or TRBV6-3; 7 bases line up with TRBD2. CDR1 MNHEY and CDR2 SVGEGT come from the germline V gene. Germline trimming cut 5 bases from V and 6 bases from J; bases unmatched to any gene: 9. The CDR3 loop spans 15 amino acids. CDR3 nucleotides: TGTGCCAGCAGTCCAAGCGGGATCTCGGCCGGGGAGCTGTTTTTT. Its translation is CASSPSGISAGELFF.

The rearrangement joins TRBV9 to TRBJ1-1; 7 nucleotides match TRBD1. The CDR3 is 14 amino acids. Germline CDR1 is SGDLS and CDR2 is YYNGEE. With V trimmed by 4 bases and J by 5 bases, 8 bases remained unmatched. The CDR3 region has the DNA TGTGCCAGCAGCCCCCAGACAGGGAGGACTGAAGCTTTCTTT. Its translation: CASSPQTGRTEAFF. Supplemented by reference TRBV9 and TRBJ1-1, the full variable domain reads DSGVTQTPKHLITATGQRVTLRCSPRSGDLSVYWYQQSLDQGLQFLIQYYNGEERAKGNILERFSAQQFPDLHSELNLSSLELGDSALYFCASSPQTGRTEAFFGQGTRLTVV.

This chain connects TRBV6-2 or TRBV6-3 to TRBJ2-1; a possible D gene is TRBD2 (6 bases). In germline, CDR1 is MNHEY, CDR2 SVGEGT. Trimming left V 5 bases short and J 10 bases short, with 24 bases between. The CDR3 consists of 16 residues. The CDR3: CASSPQGLPSTSEQFF. CDR3 coding DNA: TGTGCCAGCAGTCCCCAGGGACTCCCTAGCACATCGGAGCAGTTCTTC.

The chain carries TRBV30 and TRBJ1-2, with 7 bases matching TRBD1. The CDR3 has 12 residues. Germline loops: CDR1 GTSNPN, CDR2 SVGIG (reference sequence). The trim removed 2 bases at V and 8 bases at J, leaving 5 bases unmatched. The CDR3 DNA reads TGTGCCTGGAGTACAGGGGAGGAAGGCTACACCTTC. Translated, it gives CAWSTGEEGYTF.

The chain recombines TRBV11-2 with TRBJ1-4, with a tentative D call TRBD1 (5 bases). Between the trimmed V and J ends, which lost 2 bases and 0 bases, there was a span of 19 bases. Germline assignment: CDR1 SGHAT and CDR2 FQNNGV. CDR3 length: 19 residues. Here the CDR3 reads CASSLFSLTGRATNEKLFF. The CDR3 DNA sequence: TGTGCCAGCAGCTTATTTTCCCTAACAGGACGGGCAACTAATGAAAAACTGTTTTTT.

The CDR3 spells CASGLNRDRGTYGYTF. The CDR3 DNA reads TGTGCTAGTGGTTTGAACCGGGACAGGGGCACCTATGGCTACACCTTC. V and J are TRBV12-5 and TRBJ1-2; 10 bases match TRBD1. This CDR3 region has 16 residues. Germline assignment: CDR1 LGHNT and CDR2 FRNRAP. Trimming at V came to 2 bases and at J to 4 bases, leaving 7 bases not matched to a gene.

This chain joins TRBV27 and TRBJ2-7; a possible D gene is TRBD2 (7 bases). Germline CDR1 and CDR2: MNHEY and SMNVEV (reference sequence). CDR3 length equals 13 residues. The ends were cut back, 3 bases at V and 2 bases at J, with 8 bases in the middle. The DNA for the CDR3 is TGTGCCAGCAGTTTGCGGGGGCCCTACGAGCAGTACTTC. The encoded protein is CASSLRGPYEQYF.

The chain combines TRBV5-1 with TRBJ2-1; 9 nucleotides match TRBD1. Germline V gives CDR1 SGHRS, CDR2 YFSETQ. This CDR3 has 13 amino acids. Losses at the gene ends were 2 bases for V and 7 bases for J; bases not matched to a gene: 1. The CDR3, as DNA: TGCGCCAGCAGCTTACAGGGGGCAAATGAGCAGTTCTTC. The encoded protein is CASSLQGANEQFF.

The chain employs TRBV12-3 or TRBV12-4 and TRBJ1-1, with D hard to call. The germline V and J ends were trimmed by 3 bases and 11 bases, with 16 bases remaining between them. This CDR3 is 13 amino acids long. CDR3 sequence: CASSFWEHEEAFF. Here the CDR3 DNA reads TGTGCCAGCAGTTTTTGGGAGCATGAGGAGGCTTTCTTT.

The genes are TRBV19 and TRBJ1-2; no clear D gene. Germline values: CDR1 LNHDA, CDR2 SQIVND (reference sequence). Trimming pared 5 bases from V and 5 bases from J, leaving 21 bases between. This CDR3 comprises 16 residues. The CDR3 region is CASSPTSRQAEYGYTF. CDR3 in DNA: TGTGCCAGTAGTCCCACATCTCGACAAGCCGAATATGGCTACACCTTC.

This clone appeared a single time. J is TRBJ1-3 and V is TRBV5-4; 8 nucleotides match TRBD1. Trimming at V came to 2 bases and at J to 0 bases, leaving 4 bases not matched to a gene. CDR1 is SGHNT, CDR2 YYREEE, per germline (reference sequence). The CDR3 consists of 16 residues. The CDR3 coding sequence is TGTGCCAGCAGCTTCGGACAGGGCGGCTCTGGAAACACCATATATTTT. Amino acids: CASSFGQGGSGNTIYF.

This clone has just one count. This chain connects TRBV6-5 to TRBJ1-2, with 7 bases that match TRBD1. CDR1 MNHEY and CDR2 SVGAGI come from the germline V gene. The CDR3 consists of 13 residues. J lost 8 bases, V lost 6 bases, and 9 bases had no gene match. The CDR3 is CASSLRQGQGYTF. The CDR3 DNA is TGTGCCAGCAGCCTCCGACAGGGACAAGGCTACACCTTC.

V and J are TRBV27 and TRBJ1-2; 8 bases map to TRBD1. Germline CDR1 reads MNHEY; CDR2 reads SMNVEV (reference sequence). This CDR3 contains 15 residues. The V and J ends lost 6 bases and 0 bases, in that order; junction bases with no gene match: 6. The CDR3 nucleotides are TGTGCCAGCAGACGTTGGACAGGGTCTAACTATGGCTACACCTTC. Protein product: CASRRWTGSNYGYTF.

V gene TRBV7-2 combines with J gene TRBJ1-2; D perhaps matches TRBD1 (6 bases). Germline V gene sequence: CDR1 SGHTA, CDR2 FQGNSA. The V and J ends lost 5 bases and 0 bases respectively, with 25 bases between them. The CDR3 is 19 amino acids. The CDR3 protein is CASSLAGGAGRHANYGYTF. The DNA for the CDR3 is TGTGCCAGCAGCCTCGCCGGGGGGGCAGGCCGACACGCTAACTATGGCTACACCTTC. The full variable domain, its missing parts supplied by reference TRBV7-2 and TRBJ1-2, is GAGVSQSPSNKVTEKGKDVELRCDPISGHTALYWYRQSLGQGLEFLIYFQGNSAPDKSGLPSDRFSAERTGGSVSTLTIQRTQQEDSAVYLCASSLAGGAGRHANYGYTFGSGTRLTVV.

The chain uses TRBV4-2 and TRBJ1-3; 7 nucleotides line up with TRBD1. This CDR3 contains 14 residues. The junction had 4 bases not matched to a gene; V was cut back by 1 base and J by 7 bases. Germline loops: CDR1 LGHNA, CDR2 YNFKEQ. CDR3 residues: CASSQGAGGNTIYF. CDR3 sequence (DNA): TGTGCCAGCAGCCAAGGTGCAGGGGGGAACACCATATATTTT.

The chain uses TRBV7-2 and TRBJ1-6; no reliable D call. This CDR3 contains 17 residues. V lost 3 bases, J lost 0 bases, and 12 bases lay in between. Germline-derived CDR1 and CDR2 are SGHTA and FQGNSA. The CDR3 sequence: CASSFRPGSSYNSPLHF. Written as DNA, the CDR3 is TGTGCCAGCAGCTTCCGACCCGGGAGCTCCTATAATTCACCCCTCCACTTT.

V usage is TRBV28 and J usage is TRBJ1-1, with D maybe TRBD1 (5 bases). CDR3 length: 15 amino acids. CDR1 MDHEN and CDR2 SYDVKM come from the germline V gene. V was clipped by 8 bases and J by 5 bases, with 21 bases between them. CDR3: CASLPPGTGRTEAFF. The CDR3 DNA reads TGTGCCAGCCTACCCCCGGGGACTGGGCGGACTGAAGCTTTCTTT. Looking up the rest from reference TRBV28 and TRBJ1-1 gives the full variable domain: DVKVTQSSRYLVKRTGEKVFLECVQDMDHENMFWYRQDPGLGLRLIYFSYDVKMKEKGDIPEGYSVSREKKERFSLILESASTNQTSMYLCASLPPGTGRTEAFFGQGTRLTVV.

The chain recombines TRBV27 with TRBJ2-2, with TRBD2 as a possible D gene (5 bases). The CDR3 runs to 16 residues. The germline V gene encodes CDR1 MNHEY and CDR2 SMNVEV (reference sequence). Trimming took off 7 bases at V and 0 bases at J, with 15 bases between the two ends. CDR3 DNA: TGTGCCAGCACCTTTGGGAGAACAGCGAACACCGGGGAGCTGTTTTTT. Translated, it gives CASTFGRTANTGELFF.